Each of the 4 T cell receptor beta chains below was sequenced from the same sample in a study of identical twins. TCRdb processed the 5' RACE reads anew with MiXCR; each CDR3 protein has one entry. The sample lists approximately 1.8 million distinct CDR3 sequences; about 32% were seen once. Input material: cord blood. All receptors come from a newborn girl in good health.

Only a few counts were recorded for this clonotype. The chain recombines TRBV24-1 with TRBJ2-1; D is undetermined. Trimming removed 1 base at V and 7 bases at J, with 7 bases between. This CDR3 is built from 13 residues. Germline V gene lookup returns CDR1 KGHDR and CDR2 SFDVKD. This chain's CDR3 is CATSDFLGNEQFF. CDR3 DNA sequence: TGTGCCACCAGTGATTTTTTAGGGAATGAGCAGTTCTTC.

This chain connects TRBV7-9 to TRBJ2-3; D ambiguous. This CDR3 contains 16 residues. Germline V lookup: CDR1 SEHNR, CDR2 FQNEAQ (reference sequence). Trimming removed 2 bases from V and 0 bases from J, with 12 bases in between. Here the CDR3 DNA reads TGTGCCAGCAGCTTACTCATAGTGGAAAGCACAGATACGCAGTATTTT. Translating it yields CASSLLIVESTDTQYF.

V is TRBV5-5 and J is TRBJ1-5, with 8 bases that match TRBD1. Germline trimming cut 4 bases from V and 3 bases from J; bases unmatched to any gene: 12. The CDR3 totals 17 residues. Germline V CDR1 and CDR2: SGHKS, YYEKEE (reference sequence). CDR3 DNA sequence: TGTGCCAGCAGCCTCGACAGGGGAGGGATTTCCAATCAGCCCCAGCATTTT. Residues: CASSLDRGGISNQPQHF. Full variable domain (rest looked up from reference TRBV5-5 and TRBJ1-5): DAGVTQSPTHLIKTRGQQVTLRCSPISGHKSVSWYQQVLGQGPQFIFQYYEKEERGRGNFPDRFSARQFPNYSSELNVNALLLGDSALYLCASSLDRGGISNQPQHFGDGTRLSIL.

There are a few counts of this clonotype. This chain links TRBV20-1 with TRBJ2-7; D is possibly TRBD1 (5 bases). The V gene's germline CDR1 is DFQATT and CDR2 SNEGSKA (reference sequence). The length of the CDR3 is 14 residues. V gave up 4 bases and J gave up 3 bases, with 16 bases separating them. CDR3 in amino acids: CSATKQVSLYEQYF. CDR3 DNA: TGCAGTGCTACTAAACAGGTTAGCCTCTACGAGCAGTACTTC.